The entry below describes one T cell receptor (beta chain). The data were produced by immunoSEQ multiplex PCR, yet TCRdb's version contains in-frame clones alone and is incomplete. This sample has about 380,000 clones, with 95% found just once. This specimen belongs to a study of shared T cell receptors in the human thymus. CDR1 is SGDLS and CDR2 is YYNGEE in the germline V gene. This CDR3 has 13 residues. V lost 3 bases to trimming and J lost 7 bases, with 13 bases between them. The sequenced sample consisted of thymocytes. V and J are TRBV9 and TRBJ2-5, with D tentatively TRBD2 (5 bases). The sequence was collected from a human donor. Here the CDR3 reads CASSGTPSGTQYF. DNA for the CDR3: TGTGCCAGCAGCGGGACTCCCTCGGGGACCCAGTACTTC.